This T cell receptor (beta chain) was sequenced for a study of T cell responses to AZD1222 COVID-19 vaccine. Study results and limitations: Spike-specific TCR repertoires showed rising breadth and depth after two AZD1222 doses. Donors were chiefly white British, with a greater number of females, and clonal diversity was perhaps underestimated.

V dropped 4 bases and J dropped 4; count of bases not matched to a gene: 4. This CDR3 region has 13 residues. The germline gives CDR1 SGHRS, CDR2 YFSETQ. As to this clone: As yet, its antigen is unknown.

The repertoire was sequenced with immunoSEQ multiplex PCR; TCRdb's copy has only in-frame clones and lacks some. The sample shows 200,000 to 250,000 clones, roughly 94% of them seen only once. This TCR came from an adult who received the MenACWY meningococcal vaccine as a control. The chain couples TRBV5-1 to TRBJ1-1, with TRBD1 identical over 7 bases. Sample: peripheral blood, taken 28 days after the second dose of the MenACWY control vaccine. This CDR3 is CASSEYRGTEAFF. CDR3 in DNA: TGCGCCAGCAGCGAGTACAGGGGCACTGAAGCTTTCTTT.